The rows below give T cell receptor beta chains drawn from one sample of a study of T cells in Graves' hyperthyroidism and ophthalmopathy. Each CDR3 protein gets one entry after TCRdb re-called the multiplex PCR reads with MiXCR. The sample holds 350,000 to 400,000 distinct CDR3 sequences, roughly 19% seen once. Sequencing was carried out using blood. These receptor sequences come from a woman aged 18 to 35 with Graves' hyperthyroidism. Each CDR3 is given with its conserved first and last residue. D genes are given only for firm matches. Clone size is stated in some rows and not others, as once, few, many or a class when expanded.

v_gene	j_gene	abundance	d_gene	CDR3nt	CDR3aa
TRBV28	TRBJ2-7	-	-	TGTGCCAGCAACCCGGGACTTCCCCCCTACGAGCAGTACTTC	CASNPGLPPYEQYF
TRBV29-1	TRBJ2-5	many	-	TGCAGCGTTGAAGATCCCGGCCGGACAGCTCAAGAGGCCCAGTACTTC	CSVEDPGRTAQEAQYF
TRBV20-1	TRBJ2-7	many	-	TGCAGTGCTAGAGGTGCCGACAGCACCTACGAGCAGTACTTC	CSARGADSTYEQYF
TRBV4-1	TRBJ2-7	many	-	TGCGCCAGCAGCCAATTTAGGACAGCGGTCTACGAGCAGTACTTC	CASSQFRTAVYEQYF
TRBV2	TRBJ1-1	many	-	TGTGCCAGCACCCCCGGGCTGGGAACTGAAGCTTTCTTT	CASTPGLGTEAFF
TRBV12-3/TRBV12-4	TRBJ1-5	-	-	TGTGCCAGCATAGGGGCCTATCAGCCCCAGCATTTT	CASIGAYQPQHF
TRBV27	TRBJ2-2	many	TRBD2	TGTGCCACCAAGACTAGCGGGGGTACACAGAACACCGGGGAGCTGTTTTTT	CATKTSGGTQNTGELFF
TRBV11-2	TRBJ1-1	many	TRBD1	TGTGCCAGCAGCTTAAGGGCAGGGGGGGGCCTTGAAGCTTTCTTT	CASSLRAGGGLEAFF
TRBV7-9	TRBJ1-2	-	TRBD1	TGTGCCAGCAGCGCCCCGGGACAGATCTATGGCTACACCTTC	CASSAPGQIYGYTF
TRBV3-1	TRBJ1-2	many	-	TGTGCCAGCAGCCAAGAGACCGGAGGCTACACCTTC	CASSQETGGYTF
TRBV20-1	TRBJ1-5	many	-	TGCAGTGCTAGCGTCAGGGGAAGGAATCAGCCCCAGCATTTT	CSASVRGRNQPQHF
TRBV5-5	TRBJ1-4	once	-	TGTGCCAGCAGCTTAAGTTCGGGGGAAAAACTGTTTTTT	CASSLSSGEKLFF
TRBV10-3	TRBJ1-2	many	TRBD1	TGTGCCATCAGTGGCGACAGGGGTCAGTATGGCTACACCTTC	CAISGDRGQYGYTF
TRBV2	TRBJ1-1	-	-	TGTGCCAGCACGGCAGTGAACACTGAAGCTTTCTTT	CASTAVNTEAFF
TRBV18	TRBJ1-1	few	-	TGTGCCAGCTCACCCCGAGTGATTGGGCCCGCGAACACTGAAGCTTTCTTT	CASSPRVIGPANTEAFF
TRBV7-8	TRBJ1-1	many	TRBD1	TGTGCCAGCAGCAACGAGGGACAGGGCGGGGCTGAAGCTTTCTTT	CASSNEGQGGAEAFF
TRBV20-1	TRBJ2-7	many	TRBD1	TGCAGTGCAAGGGGGACAGGGTCCTACGAGCAGTACTTC	CSARGTGSYEQYF
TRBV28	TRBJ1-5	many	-	TGTGCCAGCAGTTTCTGGGACATTGGTAGCAATCAGCCCCAGCATTTT	CASSFWDIGSNQPQHF
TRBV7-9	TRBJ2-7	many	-	TGTGCCAGCAGCTCCGGGACGCAGCTTTCCTACGAGCAGTACTTC	CASSSGTQLSYEQYF
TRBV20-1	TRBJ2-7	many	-	TGCAGTGCTATCCCTAGTCTCCACGTGTCCTACGAGCAGTACTTC	CSAIPSLHVSYEQYF
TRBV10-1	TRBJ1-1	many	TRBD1	TGCGCCAGCAGTTATACAGGGGGCGCCATGGTGGAAGCTTTCTTT	CASSYTGGAMVEAFF
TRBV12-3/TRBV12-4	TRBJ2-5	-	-	TGTGCCAGCAGTAATAGGGCAGAGGGAGGAGAGACCCAGTACTTC	CASSNRAEGGETQYF
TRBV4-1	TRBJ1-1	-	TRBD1	TGCGCCAGCAGCCTCCGACAGGGACTTCGAGGCATGAACACTGAAGCTTTCTTT	CASSLRQGLRGMNTEAFF
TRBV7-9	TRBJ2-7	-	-	TGTGCCAGCAGCTTAAGTATGGATTACGAGCAGTACTTC	CASSLSMDYEQYF
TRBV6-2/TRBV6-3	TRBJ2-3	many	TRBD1	TGTGCCAGCAGCCCCAACGCGGACAGGGCCACAGATACGCAGTATTTT	CASSPNADRATDTQYF
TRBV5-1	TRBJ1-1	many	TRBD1	TGCGCCAGCAGCTTGTGGACCGGGACAGTGGAAGCTTTCTTT	CASSLWTGTVEAFF
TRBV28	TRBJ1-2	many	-	TGTGCCAGCAGTTTATATGCAGGGTACACCTTC	CASSLYAGYTF
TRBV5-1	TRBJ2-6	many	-	TGCGCCAGCAGCCCTACCTACTCTGGGGCCAACGTCCTGACTTTC	CASSPTYSGANVLTF
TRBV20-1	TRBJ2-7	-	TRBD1	TGCAGTGCTATGGGGCAGGGGGCCTACGAGCAGTACTTC	CSAMGQGAYEQYF
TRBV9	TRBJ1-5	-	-	TGTGCCAGCAGCGTAGGGCCACTTCGAGGGAATCAGCCCCAGCATTTT	CASSVGPLRGNQPQHF
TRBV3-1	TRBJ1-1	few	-	TGTGCCAGCAGCCAATTCAGGGTTTCTGAAGCTTTCTTT	CASSQFRVSEAFF
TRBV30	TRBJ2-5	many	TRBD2	TGTGCCTGGCGGACCAGGACTAGCGGGTACCAAGAGACCCAGTACTTC	CAWRTRTSGYQETQYF
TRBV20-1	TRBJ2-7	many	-	TGCAGTGCTAGAGATCACAGGGCGGGGGCCTACGAGCAGTACTTC	CSARDHRAGAYEQYF
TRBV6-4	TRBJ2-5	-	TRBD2	TGTGCCAGCAGTCCAGCTAGCGGGGGGGCAGAGGAGACCCAGTACTTC	CASSPASGGAEETQYF
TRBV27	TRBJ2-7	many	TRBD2	TGTGCCAGCGCCACTAGCGGGGGCAACGGCGAGCAGTACTTC	CASATSGGNGEQYF
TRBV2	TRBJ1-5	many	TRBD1	TGTGCCACAGGGGAACAGGGGGCCCTTCGGAATCAGCCCCAGCATTTT	CATGEQGALRNQPQHF
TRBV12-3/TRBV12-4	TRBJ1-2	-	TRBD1	TGTGCCAGCAGTGCTCGAGACAGGGAAGATGGCTACACCTTC	CASSARDREDGYTF
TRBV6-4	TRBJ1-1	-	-	TGTGCCAGCAGTGACTCGTACGGTAACACTGAAGCTTTCTTT	CASSDSYGNTEAFF
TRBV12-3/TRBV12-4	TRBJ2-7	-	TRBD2	TGTGCCAGCAGCTTAGCGGGACTAGCCTACGAGCAGTACTTC	CASSLAGLAYEQYF
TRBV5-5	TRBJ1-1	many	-	TGTGCCAGCAGCTTAATTGGGACCTTAAGGCCCACTGAAGCTTTCTTT	CASSLIGTLRPTEAFF
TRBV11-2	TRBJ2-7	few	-	TGTGCCAGCAGCTTAGATTACGGGCAGTACTTC	CASSLDYGQYF
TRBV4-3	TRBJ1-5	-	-	TGCGCCAGCAGCCAAGACTTTTTGGCAGCCCGCAATCAGCCCCAGCATTTT	CASSQDFLAARNQPQHF
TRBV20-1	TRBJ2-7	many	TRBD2	TGCAGTGCTAATCGGCTAGCGGGCGCCCCCTCCTACGAGCAGTACTTC	CSANRLAGAPSYEQYF
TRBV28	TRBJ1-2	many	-	TGTGCCAGCAGTTCCTACTATGGCTACACCTTC	CASSSYYGYTF
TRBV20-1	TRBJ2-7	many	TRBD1	TGCAGTGCTCACCGGGACAGGGGGTTCCACGAGCAGTACTTC	CSAHRDRGFHEQYF
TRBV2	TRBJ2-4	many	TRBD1	TGTGCCAGCAGCCCCGACAGGGCGGCCAAAAACATTCAGTACTTC	CASSPDRAAKNIQYF
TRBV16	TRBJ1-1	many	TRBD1	TGTGCCAGCAGCCAATCGCAGGGGACAGGGGGAAGAATAGAGAACACTGAAGCTTTCTTT	CASSQSQGTGGRIENTEAFF
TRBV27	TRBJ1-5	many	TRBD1	TGTGCCAGCAGCCGGACAGGAGGGCCCCAGCATTTT	CASSRTGGPQHF
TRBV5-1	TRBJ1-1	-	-	TGCGCCAGCAGCTTGGGACCTAAAGGGGGCACTGAAGCTTTCTTT	CASSLGPKGGTEAFF
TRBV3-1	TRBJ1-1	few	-	TGTGCCAGCAGCCAAGATGGGGGGACCACTGAAGCTTTCTTT	CASSQDGGTTEAFF
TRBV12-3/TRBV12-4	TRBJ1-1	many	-	TGTGCCAGCAGTTTCAACAGTCGGACCCCTGAAGCTTTCTTT	CASSFNSRTPEAFF